One and the same sample provided the 24 T cell receptor beta chains below, sequenced in a study of graft-versus-host responses after intestinal transplantation. Sequenced by immunoSEQ multiplex PCR; TCRdb stores in-frame clones only, minus some. The repertoire consists of around 19,000 clones, with more than 30% occurring once and the leading ten covering under 0.95%. The sample was alloreactive CD4+ T cells from a mixed lymphocyte reaction culture, taken before intestinal transplant. This sample's subset: CFSE-low proliferating T cells sorted from roughly six-day pre-transplant mixed lymphocyte reaction (GvH or HvG direction). Receptors were obtained from a human patient who received an intestinal transplant.

V and J are TRBV7-2 and TRBJ2-1; tentatively, D is TRBD1 (5 bases). The CDR3 length is 15 residues. CDR1 SGHTA and CDR2 FQGNSA come from the germline V gene. V lost 1 base and J 6 bases, leaving 13 bases between the germline ends. CDR3 in amino acids: CASSLVSGWGNEQFF. The CDR3 DNA sequence: TGTGCCAGCAGCTTAGTGTCAGGGTGGGGCAATGAGCAGTTCTTC.

This clone was picked up a small number of times. The chain joins TRBV7-3 to TRBJ2-1; the match to TRBD1 covers 7 bases. V gave up 3 bases and J gave up 4 bases; unmatched junction bases: 3. CDR3 length: 14 amino acids. CDR1 and CDR2 (germline): SGHTA, FQGTGA. The CDR3 sequence: CASSFDRDYNEQFF. In nucleotides, the CDR3 is TGTGCCAGCAGCTTCGACAGGGATTACAATGAGCAGTTCTTC.

The chain uses TRBV5-1 and TRBJ2-1; no clear D. This CDR3 has 14 residues. CDR1 is SGHRS, CDR2 YFSETQ, per germline. V was clipped by 6 bases and J by 5 bases, with 15 bases between them. CDR3 bases: TGCGCCAGCACCGTTAGGAGTCTTAACAATGAGCAGTTCTTC. It codes for CASTVRSLNNEQFF.

This clone has just a few counts. V gene TRBV11-3 combines with J gene TRBJ1-1; D is possibly TRBD1 (6 bases). Germline-derived CDR1 and CDR2 are SGHNT and YENEEA. The CDR3 loop spans 15 amino acids. Trimming stripped 4 bases from V and 1 base from J, with 13 bases between. The CDR3: CASSSDSRGNTEAFF. The CDR3, as DNA: TGTGCCAGCAGCTCGGACAGTAGAGGGAACACTGAAGCTTTCTTT. The full variable domain, in which reference TRBV11-3 and TRBJ1-1 provide the parts outside the CDR3, is EAGVVQSPRYKIIEKKQPVAFWCNPISGHNTLYWYLQNLGQGPELLIRYENEEAVDDSQLPKDRFSAERLKGVDSTLKIQPAELGDSAVYLCASSSDSRGNTEAFFGQGTRLTVV.

The chain carries TRBV7-9 and TRBJ2-2; D unresolved. The germline gives CDR1 SEHNR, CDR2 FQNEAQ (reference sequence). V gave up 5 bases and J gave up 5 bases, with 12 bases separating them. This CDR3 has 14 amino acids. CDR3 sequence reads: CASSHLTATGELFF. In nucleotides, the CDR3 is TGTGCCAGCAGCCATCTTACAGCTACCGGGGAGCTGTTTTTT.

This clone was seen only a few times. The gene calls are TRBV4-1 and TRBJ2-1; D is unresolved. The CDR3 consists of 15 residues. The germline V gene has CDR1 MGHRA and CDR2 YSYEKL. Trimming stripped 1 base from V and 4 bases from J, with 11 bases between. The CDR3 DNA reads as TGCGCCAGCAGCCAAGGAAGTTTAGGGTACAATGAGCAGTTCTTC. It yields the protein CASSQGSLGYNEQFF.

The chain has TRBV6-5 and TRBJ2-6; TRBD2 agrees at 7 bases. The germline V gene encodes CDR1 MNHEY and CDR2 SVGAGI. With 3 bases clipped from V and 2 bases from J, the junction kept 1 base outside the gene matches. The CDR3 loop spans 15 amino acids. The CDR3 loop is CASSYGRAGANVLTF. DNA for the CDR3: TGTGCCAGCAGTTATGGGAGGGCTGGGGCCAACGTCCTGACTTTC.

The chain recombines TRBV4-2 with TRBJ2-6; D might be TRBD1 (6 bases). The CDR3 consists of 17 residues. Trimming took off 2 bases at V and 0 bases at J, with 11 bases between the two ends. CDR1 is LGHNA and CDR2 is YNFKEQ in the germline V gene. The CDR3 region is CASSQRTGISGANVLTF. As DNA, the CDR3 is TGTGCCAGCAGCCAAAGAACAGGGATCTCTGGGGCCAACGTCCTGACTTTC.

The chain combines TRBV2 with TRBJ1-2, with a tentative D call TRBD1 (5 bases). The ends were cut back, 5 bases at V and 7 bases at J, with 11 bases in the middle. CDR3 length equals 12 residues. Germline V CDR1 and CDR2: SNHLY, FYNNEI. The CDR3 spells CASSQSTAGYTF. As DNA, the CDR3 is TGTGCCAGCAGTCAATCGACAGCTGGCTACACCTTC.

CDR3 protein: CSVLQGNEQFF. The CDR3, as DNA: TGCAGTGTACTACAGGGGAATGAGCAGTTCTTC. The V gene is TRBV20-1, the J gene TRBJ2-1; TRBD1 matches at 7 bases. The germline V gene has CDR1 DFQATT and CDR2 SNEGSKA (reference sequence). The CDR3 extends over 11 amino acids. V was pared by 7 bases and J by 7 bases, with 4 bases of the junction left unmatched.

The chain uses TRBV6-1 and TRBJ1-5; 7 bases match TRBD1. Germline CDR1 MNHNS, CDR2 SASEGT. The V gene end was trimmed by 8 bases and the J gene end by 0 bases; junction bases not matched to a gene: 7. This CDR3 has 15 residues. The CDR3 DNA follows: TGTGCCAGCGAGAGGGACAGACTTAGCAATCAGCCCCAGCATTTT. This gives the protein CASERDRLSNQPQHF.

The V and J genes are TRBV11-2 and TRBJ1-4, with no clear D. Germline V gene sequence: CDR1 SGHAT, CDR2 FQNNGV. Between the trimmed V and J ends, which lost 2 bases and 2 bases, there was a span of 6 bases. This CDR3 comprises 14 residues. The CDR3 protein is CASSLRQTNEKLFF. The CDR3 coding sequence is TGTGCCAGCAGCTTAAGGCAGACTAATGAAAAACTGTTTTTT.

By sample share, this clone is medium-sized. The chain employs TRBV19 and TRBJ2-7; 10 positions agree with TRBD2. The CDR3 runs 19 residues. Unmatched junction bases numbered 15, after V lost 4 bases and J lost 0 bases. The V gene's germline CDR1 is LNHDA and CDR2 SQIVND (reference sequence). CDR3 nucleotides: TGTGCCAGTAGTAGGTATGCTAGCGGGGGTGTTAGGAGCTCCTACGAGCAGTACTTC. This codes for CASSRYASGGVRSSYEQYF.

This clone was detected only a few times. The chain recombines TRBV6-5 with TRBJ2-7, with TRBD2 as a possible D gene (5 bases). Germline V gene sequence: CDR1 MNHEY, CDR2 SVGAGI. The CDR3 length is 12 residues. V lost 6 bases, J lost 4 bases, and 10 bases lay in between. DNA for the CDR3: TGTGCCAGCAGCGGGATTTTTTACGAGCAGTACTTC. It encodes CASSGIFYEQYF.

This clone showed up just a few times. The chain couples TRBV7-2 to TRBJ1-1; D is unresolved. Per the germline V gene, CDR1 is SGHTA and CDR2 is FQGNSA. This CDR3 has 15 residues. V lost 2 bases, J lost 1 base, and 11 bases lay in between. The CDR3: CASSLSGVTNTEAFF. The CDR3 region has the DNA TGTGCCAGCAGCTTATCCGGGGTCACGAACACTGAAGCTTTCTTT.

This clone was found a few times. The chain combines TRBV2 with TRBJ1-4; 11 positions agree with TRBD1. The CDR3 has 14 residues. Germline V gene data show CDR1 as SNHLY and CDR2 as FYNNEI. Losses at the gene ends were 5 bases for V and 8 bases for J; bases not matched to a gene: 4. Here the CDR3 DNA reads TGTGCCAGCAGTTCGGACAGGGGGCGGGAAAAACTGTTTTTT. The encoded protein is CASSSDRGREKLFF.

The rearrangement joins TRBV27 to TRBJ2-4; 10 nucleotides agree with TRBD2. Looked up from germline, CDR1 is MNHEY and CDR2 is SMNVEV (reference sequence). This CDR3 is 16 amino acids long. The junction had 4 bases not matched to a gene; V was cut back by 5 bases and J by 0 bases. The CDR3 sequence is CASSHSGGPAKNIQYF. DNA of the CDR3: TGTGCCAGCAGTCATAGCGGGGGGCCAGCCAAAAACATTCAGTACTTC.

V is TRBV13 and J is TRBJ2-2; D is unclear. The V end lost 0 bases, the J end lost 4 bases, and 9 bases lay between the germline ends. Germline V gives CDR1 PRHDT, CDR2 FYEKMQ (reference sequence). This CDR3 spans 15 amino acids. The CDR3 DNA sequence: TGTGCCAGCAGCTTAGGGACGATAATCACCGGGGAGCTGTTTTTT. Protein sequence: CASSLGTIITGELFF. Looking up the rest from reference TRBV13 and TRBJ2-2 gives the full variable domain: AAGVIQSPRHLIKEKRETATLKCYPIPRHDTVYWYQQGPGQDPQFLISFYEKMQSDKGSIPDRFSAQQFSDYHSELNMSSLELGDSALYFCASSLGTIITGELFFGEGSRLTVL.

This chain links TRBV4-2 with TRBJ1-3; D not resolved. Trimming removed 4 bases at V and 0 bases at J, with 13 bases between. The CDR3 has 16 residues. CDR1 is LGHNA, CDR2 YNFKEQ, per germline. The CDR3 nucleotides read TGTGCCAGCAGCCCTTCCGGGCGGGGCTCTGGAAACACCATATATTTT. Residues: CASSPSGRGSGNTIYF.

This clone was picked up a small number of times. V usage is TRBV19 and J usage is TRBJ2-2; D possibly corresponds to TRBD1 (6 bases). V lost 11 bases, J lost 5 bases, and 18 bases lay in between. CDR3 length: 14 amino acids. CDR1 LNHDA and CDR2 SQIVND come from the germline V gene (reference sequence). DNA of the CDR3: TGTGCCGGGAACAGGGTCAAAAGGACCGGGGAGCTGTTTTTT. Encoded protein: CAGNRVKRTGELFF.

This clone is medium-sized (0.01 to 0.1%) in the sample. The chain combines TRBV7-9 with TRBJ1-4; no firm D call. This CDR3 has 13 residues. CDR1 is SEHNR and CDR2 is FQNEAQ in the germline V gene (reference sequence). Trimming took 1 base from V and 10 from J, leaving 10 bases between them. The CDR3 is CASSLGRPGKLFF. The CDR3 region has the DNA TGTGCCAGCAGCTTAGGACGGCCGGGAAAACTGTTTTTT.

This clone has just a few counts. The chain recombines TRBV15 with TRBJ1-1; D is undetermined. Germline V gene lookup returns CDR1 LNHNV and CDR2 YYDKDF (reference sequence). The CDR3 has 15 amino acids. V lost 0 bases, J lost 5 bases, and 13 bases lay in between. The CDR3 DNA is TGTGCCACCAGCAGAGATTACCGGGGAGGGACTGAAGCTTTCTTT. It codes for CATSRDYRGGTEAFF.

The chain recombines TRBV18 with TRBJ1-5; D not resolved. The CDR3 loop spans 17 amino acids. Trimming shortened V by 4 bases and J by 2 bases, and 18 bases separated the two germline ends. CDR1 and CDR2 (germline): KGHSH, LQKENI. The CDR3 region has the DNA TGTGCCAGCTCACTCCGGGCCGGAGAAGTTGGCAATCAGCCCCAGCATTTT. It yields the protein CASSLRAGEVGNQPQHF.

This chain connects TRBV7-2 to TRBJ2-5, with a tentative D call TRBD2 (5 bases). Germline lookup yields CDR1 SGHTA and CDR2 FQGNSA. This CDR3 spans 15 amino acids. Trimming pared 2 bases from V and 5 bases from J, leaving 15 bases between. CDR3 nucleotides: TGTGCCAGCAGCTTAAATCTAGCCGTAGGGGAGACCCAGTACTTC. Its protein product is CASSLNLAVGETQYF.